The 27 T cell receptor beta chains below were found in one sample sequenced in a study of human T cells and chemical hapten exposure. Time point in this sample: healthy volunteer bleed at 2 weeks. Total RNA came from unfractionated whole blood. TCRdb recomputed calls from the RACE reads with MiXCR, one row per CDR3 protein. Here the sample spans roughly 130,000 distinct CDR3 sequences, about 8.2% being singletons. Sequenced sample: whole blood. The origin of the receptors is a male donor in good health. Some clones in this sample may be carry-over from other donors' samples.

The rearrangement uses TRBV18 and TRBJ2-1, with TRBD1 matching over 12 bases. The trim removed 3 bases at V and 9 bases at J, leaving 3 bases unmatched. Germline CDR1 KGHSH, CDR2 LQKENI. The CDR3 is made up of 14 amino acids. CDR3 in DNA: TGTGCCAGCTCACCGGGACAGGGGGCAACTGAGCAGTTCTTC. Protein product: CASSPGQGATEQFF.

This clonotype was seen a few times. V and J are TRBV4-3 and TRBJ2-1; 12 nucleotides match TRBD2. Germline CDR1 and CDR2: LGHNA and YSLEER. The J segment lost 9 bases and the V segment lost 0 bases, leaving 12 bases of the junction unmatched. The CDR3 is 18 amino acids. As DNA, the CDR3 is TGCGCCAGCAGCCAAGATCGCCCACTAGCGGGGGGCTCGGGTGAGCAGTTCTTC. Protein product: CASSQDRPLAGGSGEQFF.

Note on this clonotype: This may be a read error: a much more frequent sequence differs by one nucleotide. The chain links TRBV6-2 or TRBV6-3 to TRBJ1-1; the D is unclear. Trimming stripped 7 bases from V and 4 bases from J, with 16 bases between. In germline, CDR1 is MNHEY, CDR2 SVGEGT. The CDR3 is 14 amino acids. The CDR3 sequence: CASNKLPSPTEAFF. CDR3 nucleotides: TGTGCCAGCAACAAATTACCTTCGCCCACTGAAGCTTTCTTT.

CDR3 nucleotide sequence: TGTGCCAGCAGTTTATCTATTGTTGAGACCCAGTACTTC. Protein product: CASSLSIVETQYF. The chain employs TRBV27 and TRBJ2-5, with D unresolved. The CDR3 loop spans 13 amino acids. The V and J ends lost 0 bases and 5 bases respectively, with 7 bases between them. Per germline, CDR1 MNHEY and CDR2 SMNVEV (reference sequence).

The chain couples TRBV6-5 to TRBJ2-2; 8 bases fit TRBD2. CDR3 length: 16 amino acids. Germline CDR1 reads MNHEY; CDR2 reads SVGAGI. With V trimmed by 10 bases and J by 4 bases, 14 bases remained unmatched. CDR3 loop: CAISRRGGPITGELFF. The CDR3 DNA reads as TGTGCCATTTCGCGACGGGGGGGCCCCATCACCGGGGAGCTGTTTTTT.

The chain recombines TRBV4-2 with TRBJ2-4, with D hard to call. The CDR3 loop spans 15 amino acids. Germline CDR1 is LGHNA and CDR2 is YNFKEQ. The V end lost 2 bases, the J end lost 1 base, and 9 bases lay between the germline ends. CDR3 DNA: TGTGCCAGCAGCCAACCCGACGGGGCCAAAAACATTCAGTACTTC. The encoded protein is CASSQPDGAKNIQYF.

This clonotype turned up a few times. This chain connects TRBV6-5 to TRBJ1-1; 8 bases are a match to TRBD1. The CDR3 spans 15 residues. The V gene end was trimmed by 0 bases and the J gene end by 1 base; junction bases not matched to a gene: 1. The germline CDR1 and CDR2 sequences are MNHEY and SVGAGI. CDR3 nucleotide sequence: TGTGCCAGCAGTTACTCAGGGACAGGGAACACTGAAGCTTTCTTT. Residues: CASSYSGTGNTEAFF.

The chain joins TRBV25-1 to TRBJ1-5, with 9 bases aligning to TRBD1. Per the germline V gene, CDR1 is MGHDK and CDR2 is SYGVNS. The CDR3 is 19 residues long. With 7 bases clipped from V and 1 base from J, the junction kept 17 bases outside the gene matches. The chain's CDR3 is CASTQGGQGPPRSNQPQHF. For the CDR3, the DNA is TGTGCCAGCACCCAAGGGGGACAGGGACCCCCTAGGAGCAATCAGCCCCAGCATTTT.

The chain employs TRBV5-4 and TRBJ2-7, with D perhaps TRBD2 (6 bases). Per germline, CDR1 SGHNT and CDR2 YYREEE (reference sequence). The CDR3 has 14 residues. V was clipped by 4 bases and J by 0 bases, with 11 bases between them. CDR3 amino acids: CASSAGTASYEQYF. The CDR3 DNA is TGTGCCAGCAGCGCCGGGACTGCCTCCTACGAGCAGTACTTC.

The CDR3 region has the DNA TGCAGCGTGAAAAACAGGGGAAACACTGAAGCTTTCTTT. This sequence encodes CSVKNRGNTEAFF. The rearrangement joins TRBV29-1 to TRBJ1-1; 7 bases align to TRBD1. There are 13 residues in the CDR3. Germline assignment: CDR1 SQVTM and CDR2 ANQGSEA. Germline trimming cut 6 bases from V and 2 bases from J; bases unmatched to any gene: 6.

The chain is built from TRBV7-2 and TRBJ2-1; D may be TRBD1 or TRBD2 (6 bases each). V was trimmed by 3 bases and J by 7 bases, leaving 22 bases between them. In germline, CDR1 is SGHTA, CDR2 FQGNSA. CDR3 length: 17 amino acids. CDR3 sequence (DNA): TGTGCCAGCAGCTTGGACCGGGGGCCCGCAACCAAAAATGAGCAGTTCTTC. Amino acids: CASSLDRGPATKNEQFF.

The chain combines TRBV3-1 with TRBJ2-1; D is tentatively TRBD1 or TRBD2 (6 bases each). Trimming took 1 base from V and 5 from J, leaving 12 bases between them. This CDR3 is 15 amino acids long. CDR1 LGHDT and CDR2 YNNKEL come from the germline V gene (reference sequence). The DNA for the CDR3 is TGTGCCAGCAGCCAAGTGGTTAGGGGGGACAATGAGCAGTTCTTC. Translating gives CASSQVVRGDNEQFF.

This clonotype was detected only a few times. The rearrangement links TRBV2 to TRBJ2-1; TRBD2 matches at 9 bases. J gave up 2 bases and V 5 bases, and 10 bases lay outside the gene matches. This CDR3 comprises 17 residues. The germline V gene encodes CDR1 SNHLY and CDR2 FYNNEI. The CDR3 sequence: CASSPAGGVQAYNEQFF. DNA of the CDR3: TGTGCCAGCAGTCCGGCGGGGGGGGTACAGGCCTACAATGAGCAGTTCTTC.

In this sample, this clonotype turned up a few times. The chain recombines TRBV29-1 with TRBJ1-1, with D possibly being TRBD1 (5 bases). Trimming pared 1 base from V and 3 bases from J, leaving 18 bases between. CDR1 is SQVTM, CDR2 ANQGSEA, per germline. The CDR3 consists of 16 residues. CDR3 amino acids: CSVEGGGRVEHTEAFF. For the CDR3, the DNA is TGCAGCGTTGAAGGCGGGGGAAGAGTAGAGCACACTGAAGCTTTCTTT. The full variable domain, rest sourced from reference TRBV29-1 and TRBJ1-1, is SAVISQKPSRDICQRGTSLTIQCQVDSQVTMMFWYRQQPGQSLTLIATANQGSEATYESGFVIDKFPISRPNLTFSTLTVSNMSPEDSSIYLCSVEGGGRVEHTEAFFGQGTRLTVV.

This sequence joins TRBV21-1 and TRBJ1-4; the table's D gene call, TRBD1, was not cross checked with the DNA. TRBV21-1 is a known pseudogene. The CDR3 runs to 15 residues. CDR3 nucleotides: TGTGCCAGCAGCTCCCGGGACAGAGATAATGAAAAACTGTTTTTT. It yields the protein CASSSRDRDNEKLFF.

The chain couples TRBV7-2 to TRBJ2-1; 8 bases align to TRBD2. Looked up from germline, CDR1 is SGHTA and CDR2 is FQGNSA. J was trimmed by 8 bases and V by 5 bases; bases with no gene match: 8. This CDR3 contains 14 residues. CDR3 sequence (DNA): TGTGCCAGCAGCGCTGGACTAGCAGCTGATGAGCAGTTCTTC. Translation: CASSAGLAADEQFF.

This clonotype was counted ten times or more. The chain carries TRBV3-1 and TRBJ1-1; the D is unclear. The germline V gene encodes CDR1 LGHDT and CDR2 YNNKEL (reference sequence). The CDR3 spans 14 residues. Trimming removed 1 base from V and 0 bases from J, with 6 bases in between. The CDR3: CASSQGRLNTEAFF. DNA of the CDR3: TGTGCCAGCAGCCAAGGAAGGCTGAACACTGAAGCTTTCTTT.

The chain combines TRBV20-1 with TRBJ2-1; weak D call: TRBD2 (6 bases). The CDR3 consists of 15 residues. Trimming pared 0 bases from V and 4 bases from J, leaving 13 bases between. CDR1 is DFQATT, CDR2 SNEGSKA, per germline (reference sequence). In DNA, the CDR3 is TGCAGTGCTAGAGAGAGGTCTAGCGATTACAATGAGCAGTTCTTC. This codes for CSARERSSDYNEQFF.

This sequence joins TRBV24-1 and TRBJ2-2; a possible D gene is TRBD1 (5 bases). Germline loops: CDR1 KGHDR, CDR2 SFDVKD. The CDR3 loop spans 13 amino acids. Trimming removed 6 bases from V and 1 base from J, with 5 bases in between. CDR3 sequence: CATSTGNTGELFF. CDR3 sequence (DNA): TGTGCCACCAGTACAGGGAACACCGGGGAGCTGTTTTTT.

This clonotype showed up just a few times. The chain uses TRBV7-9 and TRBJ1-2; D uncertain. The germline CDR1 and CDR2 sequences are SEHNR and FQNEAQ (reference sequence). V was pared by 1 base and J by 2 bases, with 8 bases between. The CDR3 runs 14 residues. The CDR3: CASSLGVTNYGYTF. DNA of the CDR3: TGTGCCAGCAGCTTAGGAGTAACCAACTATGGCTACACCTTC.

This chain connects TRBV10-3 to TRBJ2-4; TRBD2 matches at 9 bases. This CDR3 spans 18 amino acids. Germline V gene lookup returns CDR1 ENHRY and CDR2 SYGVKD. V lost 0 bases and J lost 0; bases outside the gene matches: 6. The chain's CDR3 is CAISESTREGLAKNIQYF. The CDR3 region has the DNA TGTGCCATCAGTGAGTCGACGCGGGAGGGCCTAGCCAAAAACATTCAGTACTTC.

This clonotype has a handful of counts. J is TRBJ1-5 and V is TRBV25-1; D might be TRBD1 (5 bases). This CDR3 has 15 residues. Trimming removed 3 bases from V and 5 bases from J, with 14 bases in between. CDR1 MGHDK and CDR2 SYGVNS come from the germline V gene. CDR3 bases: TGTGCCAGCAGTGATGCCCGGGACCGAGATCAGCCCCAGCATTTT. Its protein product is CASSDARDRDQPQHF.

The chain employs TRBV2 and TRBJ2-2; 7 positions match TRBD1. CDR1 SNHLY and CDR2 FYNNEI come from the germline V gene. With 6 bases clipped from V and 2 bases from J, the junction kept 6 bases outside the gene matches. The CDR3 has 15 amino acids. The CDR3 here is CASRLEGGNTGELFF. Written as DNA, the CDR3 is TGTGCCAGCAGGCTTGAAGGGGGCAACACCGGGGAGCTGTTTTTT.

This clonotype has more than one count but fewer than ten. The chain employs TRBV15 and TRBJ2-1, with TRBD1 matching over 9 bases. J was trimmed by 5 bases and V by 3 bases; bases with no gene match: 2. CDR1 is LNHNV, CDR2 YYDKDF, per germline (reference sequence). The CDR3 covers 14 residues. CDR3 nucleotides: TGTGCCACCAGCAGGACAGGGGGTGACAATGAGCAGTTCTTC. Its translation is CATSRTGGDNEQFF.

This clonotype was detected only a few times. This rearrangement joins TRBV12-3 or TRBV12-4 to TRBJ2-3; tentatively, D is TRBD2 (6 bases). The length of the CDR3 is 14 residues. Trimming removed 5 bases at V and 0 bases at J, with 9 bases between. CDR3 protein: CASSPSDSTDTQYF. In nucleotides, the CDR3 is TGTGCCAGCAGTCCTAGCGATAGCACAGATACGCAGTATTTT.

The chain carries TRBV6-1 and TRBJ2-7; D is undetermined. Trimming cost V 4 bases and J 2 bases, with 12 bases left between them. The V gene's germline CDR1 is MNHNS and CDR2 SASEGT. The CDR3 length is 14 residues. The CDR3: CASSVETPAYEQYF. Here the CDR3 DNA reads TGTGCCAGCAGTGTCGAGACACCTGCCTACGAGCAGTACTTC.

This clonotype was counted ten times or more. The chain combines TRBV2 with TRBJ2-2, with 7 bases lining up with TRBD1. The germline gives CDR1 SNHLY, CDR2 FYNNEI. This CDR3 spans 15 amino acids. V trimming: 2 bases; J trimming: 3 bases; junction bases outside the gene matches: 3. The CDR3 sequence is CASSERQGHTGELFF. CDR3 DNA sequence: TGTGCCAGCAGTGAAAGACAGGGACACACCGGGGAGCTGTTTTTT.